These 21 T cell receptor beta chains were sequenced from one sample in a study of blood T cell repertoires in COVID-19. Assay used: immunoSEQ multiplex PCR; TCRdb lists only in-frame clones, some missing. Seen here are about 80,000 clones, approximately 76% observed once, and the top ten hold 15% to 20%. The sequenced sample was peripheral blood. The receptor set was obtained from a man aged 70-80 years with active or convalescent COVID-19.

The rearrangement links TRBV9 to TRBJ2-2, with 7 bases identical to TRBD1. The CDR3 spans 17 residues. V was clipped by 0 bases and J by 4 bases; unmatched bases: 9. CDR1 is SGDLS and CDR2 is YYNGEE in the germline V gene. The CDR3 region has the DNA TGTGCCAGCAGCGTAGCCCCGGGACAGTCTGGCACCGGGGAGCTGTTTTTT. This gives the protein CASSVAPGQSGTGELFF.

DNA for the CDR3: TGTGCCACCAGTGATTCTCCGGGACTAGCGGGGGGATCCTACAATGAGCAGTTCTTC. It yields the protein CATSDSPGLAGGSYNEQFF. This chain connects TRBV24-1 to TRBJ2-1; 15 positions match TRBD2. V shed 2 bases and J 1 base; nucleotides not matched to a gene: 5. CDR3 length equals 19 residues. Germline CDR1 reads KGHDR; CDR2 reads SFDVKD.

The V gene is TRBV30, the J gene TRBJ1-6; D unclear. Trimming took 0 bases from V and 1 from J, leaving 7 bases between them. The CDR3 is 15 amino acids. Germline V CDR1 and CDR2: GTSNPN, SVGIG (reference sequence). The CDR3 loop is CAWSVPGSYNSPLHF. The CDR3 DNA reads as TGTGCCTGGAGTGTTCCGGGATCCTATAATTCACCCCTCCACTTT.

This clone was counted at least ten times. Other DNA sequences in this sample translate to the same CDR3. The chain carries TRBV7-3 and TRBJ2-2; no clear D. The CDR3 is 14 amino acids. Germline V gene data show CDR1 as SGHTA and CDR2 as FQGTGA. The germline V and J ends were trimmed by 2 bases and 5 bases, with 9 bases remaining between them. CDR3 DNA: TGTGCCAGCAGCTTAGGTGGCGGAACCGGGGAGCTGTTTTTT. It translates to CASSLGGGTGELFF.

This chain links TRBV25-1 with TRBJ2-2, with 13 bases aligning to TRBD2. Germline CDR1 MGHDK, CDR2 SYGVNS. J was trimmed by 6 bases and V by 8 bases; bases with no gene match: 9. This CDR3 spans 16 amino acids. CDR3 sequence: CASGGLAGVGAGELFF. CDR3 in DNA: TGTGCCAGCGGAGGACTAGCGGGGGTGGGCGCCGGGGAGCTGTTTTTT.

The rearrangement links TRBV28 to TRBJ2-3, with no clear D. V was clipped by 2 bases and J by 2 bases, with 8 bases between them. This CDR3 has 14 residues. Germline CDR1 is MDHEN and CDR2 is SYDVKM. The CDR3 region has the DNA TGTGCCAGCAGTTTAGGCCAGATCACAGATACGCAGTATTTT. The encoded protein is CASSLGQITDTQYF. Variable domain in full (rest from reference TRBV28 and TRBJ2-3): DVKVTQSSRYLVKRTGEKVFLECVQDMDHENMFWYRQDPGLGLRLIYFSYDVKMKEKGDIPEGYSVSREKKERFSLILESASTNQTSMYLCASSLGQITDTQYFGPGTRLTVL.

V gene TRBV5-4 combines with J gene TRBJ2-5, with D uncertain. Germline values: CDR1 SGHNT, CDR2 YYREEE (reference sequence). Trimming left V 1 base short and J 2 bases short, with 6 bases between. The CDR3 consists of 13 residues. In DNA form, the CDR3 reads TGTGCCAGCAGCTTGACAGTTCAAGAGACCCAGTACTTC. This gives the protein CASSLTVQETQYF.

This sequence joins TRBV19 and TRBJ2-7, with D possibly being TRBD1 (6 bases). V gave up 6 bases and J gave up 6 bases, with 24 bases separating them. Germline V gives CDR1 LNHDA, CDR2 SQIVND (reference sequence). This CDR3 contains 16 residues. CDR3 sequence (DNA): TGTGCCAGTAGAACTTCTGACAGGATTCCCGACGGCGAGCAGTACTTC. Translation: CASRTSDRIPDGEQYF.

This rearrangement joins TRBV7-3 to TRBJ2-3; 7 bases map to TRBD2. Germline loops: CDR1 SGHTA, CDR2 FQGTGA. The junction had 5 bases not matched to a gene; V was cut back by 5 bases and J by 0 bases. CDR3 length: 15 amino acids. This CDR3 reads CASSKAGESTDTQYF. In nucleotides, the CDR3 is TGTGCCAGCAGCAAGGCGGGGGAGAGCACAGATACGCAGTATTTT.

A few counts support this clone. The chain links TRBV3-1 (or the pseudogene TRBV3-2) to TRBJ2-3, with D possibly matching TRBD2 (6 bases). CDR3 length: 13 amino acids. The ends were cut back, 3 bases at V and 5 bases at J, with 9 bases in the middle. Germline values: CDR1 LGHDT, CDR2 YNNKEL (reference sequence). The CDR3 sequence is CASSQGRGDTQYF. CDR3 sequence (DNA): TGTGCCAGCAGCCAGGGGCGGGGAGATACGCAGTATTTT.

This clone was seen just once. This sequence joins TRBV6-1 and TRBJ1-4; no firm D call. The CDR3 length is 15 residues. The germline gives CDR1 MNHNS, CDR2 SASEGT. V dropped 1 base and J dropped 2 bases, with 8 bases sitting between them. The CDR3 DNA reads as TGTGCCAGCAGTGAAGTGACCGGGACTAATGAAAAACTGTTTTTT. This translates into CASSEVTGTNEKLFF.

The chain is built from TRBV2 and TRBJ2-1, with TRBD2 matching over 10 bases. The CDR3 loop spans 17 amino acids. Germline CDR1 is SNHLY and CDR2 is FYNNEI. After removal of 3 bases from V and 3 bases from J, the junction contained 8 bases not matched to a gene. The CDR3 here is CASSDWSSGGLYNEQFF. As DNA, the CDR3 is TGTGCCAGCAGTGATTGGTCTAGCGGGGGCCTCTACAATGAGCAGTTCTTC.

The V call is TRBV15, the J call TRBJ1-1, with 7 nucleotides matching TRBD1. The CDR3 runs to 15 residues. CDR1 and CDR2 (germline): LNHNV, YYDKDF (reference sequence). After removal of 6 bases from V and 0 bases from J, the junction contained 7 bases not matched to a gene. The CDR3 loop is CATSRDRGLNTEAFF. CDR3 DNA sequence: TGTGCCACCAGTCGGGACAGAGGCTTGAACACTGAAGCTTTCTTT.

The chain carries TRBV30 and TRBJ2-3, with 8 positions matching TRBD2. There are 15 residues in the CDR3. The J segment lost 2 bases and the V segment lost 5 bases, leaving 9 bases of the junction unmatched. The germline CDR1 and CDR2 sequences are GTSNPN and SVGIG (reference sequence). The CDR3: CAWARGGGYTDTQYF. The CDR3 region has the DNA TGTGCCTGGGCGAGGGGCGGGGGGTACACAGATACGCAGTATTTT.

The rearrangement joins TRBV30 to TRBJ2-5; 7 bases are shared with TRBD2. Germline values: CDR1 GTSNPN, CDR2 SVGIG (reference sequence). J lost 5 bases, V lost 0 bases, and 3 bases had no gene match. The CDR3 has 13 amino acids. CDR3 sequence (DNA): TGTGCCTGGAGTGTTCAGGGAGGGGAGACCCAGTACTTC. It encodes CAWSVQGGETQYF.

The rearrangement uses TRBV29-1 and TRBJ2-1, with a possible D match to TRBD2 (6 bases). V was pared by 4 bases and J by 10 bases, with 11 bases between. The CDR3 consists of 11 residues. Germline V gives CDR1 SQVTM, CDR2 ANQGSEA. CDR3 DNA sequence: TGCAGCGTTGGGCTAGCGAGGGAGCAGTTCTTC. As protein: CSVGLAREQFF.

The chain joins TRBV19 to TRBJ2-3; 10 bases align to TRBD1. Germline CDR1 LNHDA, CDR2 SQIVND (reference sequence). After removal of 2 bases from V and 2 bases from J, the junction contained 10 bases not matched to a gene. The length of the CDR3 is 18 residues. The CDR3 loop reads CASSIRGQGRGPTDTQYF. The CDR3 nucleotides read TGTGCCAGTAGTATACGGGGACAGGGGAGGGGACCCACAGATACGCAGTATTTT.

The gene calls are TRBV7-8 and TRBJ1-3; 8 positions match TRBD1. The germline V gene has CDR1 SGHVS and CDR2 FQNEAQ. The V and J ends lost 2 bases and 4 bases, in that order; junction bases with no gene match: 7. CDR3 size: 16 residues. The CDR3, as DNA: TGTGCCAGCAGCTTAATACAGGGGGTGGGAGGAAACACCATATATTTT. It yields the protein CASSLIQGVGGNTIYF.

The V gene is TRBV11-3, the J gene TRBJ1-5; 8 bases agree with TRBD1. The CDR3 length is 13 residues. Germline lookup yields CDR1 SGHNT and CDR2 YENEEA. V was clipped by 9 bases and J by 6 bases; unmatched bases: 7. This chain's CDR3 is CARGPGGIQPQHF. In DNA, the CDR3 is TGTGCCAGGGGACCAGGGGGCATTCAGCCCCAGCATTTT.

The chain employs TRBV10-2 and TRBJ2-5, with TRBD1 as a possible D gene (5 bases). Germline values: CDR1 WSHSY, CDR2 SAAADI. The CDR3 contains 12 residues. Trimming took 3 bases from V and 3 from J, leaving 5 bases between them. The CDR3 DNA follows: TGCGCCAGCAGTGAAGGGGAAGAGACCCAGTACTTC. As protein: CASSEGEETQYF.

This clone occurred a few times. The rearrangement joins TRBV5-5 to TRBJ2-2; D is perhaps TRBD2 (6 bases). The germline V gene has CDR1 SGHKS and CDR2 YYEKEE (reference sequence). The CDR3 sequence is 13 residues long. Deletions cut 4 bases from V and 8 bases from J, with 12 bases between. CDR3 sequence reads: CASSAWTIGELFF. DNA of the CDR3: TGTGCCAGCAGCGCCTGGACTATAGGGGAGCTGTTTTTT.